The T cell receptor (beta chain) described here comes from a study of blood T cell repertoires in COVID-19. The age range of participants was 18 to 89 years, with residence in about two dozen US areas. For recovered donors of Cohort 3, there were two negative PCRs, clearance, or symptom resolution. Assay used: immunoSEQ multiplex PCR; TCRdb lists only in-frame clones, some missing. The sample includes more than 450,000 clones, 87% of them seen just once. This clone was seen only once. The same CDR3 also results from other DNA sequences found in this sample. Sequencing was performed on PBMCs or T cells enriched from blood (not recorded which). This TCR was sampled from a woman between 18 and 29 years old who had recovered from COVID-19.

In DNA, the CDR3 is TGTGCCAGCAGCTTGTCTTACCAAGAGACCCAGTACTTC. This sequence encodes CASSLSYQETQYF. The rearrangement links TRBV7-2 to TRBJ2-5; no firm D call. The ends were cut back, 3 bases at V and 0 bases at J, with 5 bases in the middle. Germline CDR1 reads SGHTA; CDR2 reads FQGNSA. This CDR3 comprises 13 residues.